A selection of T cell receptor beta chains follows, all from one sample in a study of shared clonotypes between healthy human individuals. Data came from immunoSEQ multiplex PCR; TCRdb stores just in-frame clones and leaves some out. Of 2 million to 2.5 million clones detected, 85% to 95% appear once; the ten largest clones hold about 0.41%. The sample comprised naive CD4+ T cells from PBMCs. These receptors all stem from a man younger than 30 in good health. Some clones in this sample may be carry-over from other donors' samples. The CDR3 runs from the conserved cysteine through the conserved F or W. A D gene is named only where the DNA matches it firmly.

v_call	d_call	cdr3_aa
TRBV27	TRBD2	CASKSGTSGPSSYNEQFF
TRBV5-6	.	CASSLLGSSGNTIYF
TRBV11-3	TRBD2	CASSPWTSGRTNEQFF
TRBV7-2	.	CASSPGGAGARSYNEQFF
TRBV6-6	.	CASSYPGTPVDGYTF
TRBV15	.	CATSVRDGTYEQYF
TRBV7-3	.	CASSQDLNTEAFF
TRBV18	.	CASSLTLLVGNTIYF
TRBV7-8	.	CASSFDPGAGYTF
TRBV4-3	.	CASSQGAWGASALTEAFF
TRBV9	.	CASSVAENTIYF
TRBV6-5	.	CASRPPGDGNTIYF
TRBV5-4	.	CASSSDSTEAFF
TRBV5-1	TRBD1	CASSLAGTETYEQYF
TRBV28	.	CASSLSARVYGYTF
TRBV5-6	.	CASSLQGGTGELFF
TRBV7-9	.	CASSLARERGNPGNTIYF
TRBV27	TRBD1	CASSLVGQGLINTEAFF
TRBV4-1	TRBD2	CASSQSRLAGPYNEQFF
TRBV5-4	TRBD1	CASSLPDRLGGYTF
TRBV30	.	CAWSGFGANVLTF
TRBV30	.	CAAGQFNEQFF
TRBV7-2	TRBD2	CASSLEVLREGSYNEQFF
TRBV7-9	.	CASSFGGMGEKLFF
TRBV6-5	TRBD2	CASSYEVASGYNEQFF
TRBV5-1	TRBD2	CASSLAGGAYNEQFF
TRBV29-1	.	CSVELGGSETQYF
TRBV18	.	CASSPRTRTDTQYF
TRBV5-1	TRBD1	CASSGQVGGSEKLFF
TRBV5-1	TRBD1	CASSRGGAGTEAFF
TRBV29-1	.	CSVVGAPSYEQYF
TRBV9	.	CASSVASPAPLSEQYF
TRBV9	TRBD1	CASSGDRGQQYF
TRBV7-9	.	CASSLLSVNTEAFF
TRBV5-1	TRBD1	CASSTGTGDPVVTQYF
TRBV18	.	CASSPPVSLSAEAFF
TRBV30	.	CAWSVMSYSGNTIYF
TRBV11-2	TRBD2	CASSYSGNYEQYF
TRBV30	.	CAWSGRLGARGNEQFF
TRBV2	TRBD1	CASRNGQGSTTGELFF
TRBV5-4	.	CASSRKGLETQYF
TRBV15	.	CATSRDRGYEQYF
TRBV9	.	CASSREPGNTIYF
TRBV4-3	.	CASSQASGASEQFF
TRBV6-6	TRBD1	CASSVRQGSYGYTF
TRBV4-1	.	CASSQGPPGNTIYF
TRBV29-1	.	CSVEQAEETQYF
TRBV6-1	TRBD2	CASRGTSGRLGEQYF
TRBV4-3	.	CASSQDPLIGGYNEQFF
TRBV6-5	TRBD2	CASSYRGLAAYEQYF
TRBV4-1	TRBD2	CASSQSSGRNEQFF
TRBV30	.	CAWSGRPDYEQYF
TRBV2	.	CASSEAVRIAQYF
TRBV5-6	.	CASSVNEKLFF